Shown below are 27 T cell receptor beta chains from a single sample sequenced in a study of cytomegalovirus exposure and HLA in healthy donors. Vbeta (60) and Jbeta (13) primers were used in the PCR. TCRdb's copy holds only in-frame clones and misses some; the assay was immunoSEQ multiplex PCR. Altogether some 150,000 clones are present, approximately 65% being singletons, with the ten largest covering 2.5% to 3%. Sequencing input: PBMCs. These receptors originate from a man in his forties in good health and CMV-seronegative.

The chain employs TRBV9 and TRBJ2-7; 8 nucleotides match TRBD2. This CDR3 spans 16 amino acids. Germline V gives CDR1 SGDLS, CDR2 YYNGEE. The J segment lost 6 bases and the V segment lost 0 bases, leaving 11 bases of the junction unmatched. The CDR3 reads CASSVGSGVSEGEQYF. The CDR3 nucleotides read TGTGCCAGCAGCGTAGGTAGCGGGGTTAGTGAGGGCGAGCAGTACTTC.

The chain is built from TRBV11-1 and TRBJ2-7; 7 bases agree with TRBD1. The CDR3 consists of 14 residues. The junction had 13 bases not matched to a gene; V was cut back by 5 bases and J by 9 bases. The germline V gene has CDR1 SGHAT and CDR2 FQDESV (reference sequence). CDR3 protein: CASSRDRQLSGQYF. CDR3 nucleotide sequence: TGTGCCAGCAGCCGGGACAGACAACTCTCCGGGCAGTACTTC.

This clone was counted once. V and J are TRBV7-2 and TRBJ1-6; D not resolved. CDR3 length: 17 amino acids. V was pared by 2 bases and J by 9 bases, with 20 bases between. The germline V gene encodes CDR1 SGHTA and CDR2 FQGNSA. CDR3 amino acids: CASSLSRPEGSGSPLHF. CDR3 sequence (DNA): TGTGCCAGCAGCTTATCCCGGCCCGAGGGAAGTGGTTCACCCCTCCACTTT.

This clone appeared a few times. The rearrangement uses TRBV30 and TRBJ2-5, with a tentative D call TRBD1 (5 bases). Germline CDR1 is GTSNPN and CDR2 is SVGIG (reference sequence). CDR3 length: 16 amino acids. Trimming shortened V by 3 bases and J by 5 bases, and 22 bases separated the two germline ends. CDR3 coding DNA: TGTGCCTGGAGGGCTCGCACCCCCAGGGTGTCGGAGACCCAGTACTTC. Its translation is CAWRARTPRVSETQYF.

This clone was observed a handful of times. This rearrangement joins TRBV7-2 to TRBJ2-7; 9 positions agree with TRBD1. Germline CDR1 and CDR2: SGHTA and FQGNSA. This CDR3 region has 15 residues. V dropped 4 bases and J dropped 6; count of bases not matched to a gene: 10. The CDR3 bases are TGTGCCAGCAGCTCGGTCGCCGGGACAGGGACCGAGCAGTACTTC. Translation: CASSSVAGTGTEQYF. Drawing the rest from reference TRBV7-2 and TRBJ2-7, the complete variable domain is GAGVSQSPSNKVTEKGKDVELRCDPISGHTALYWYRQSLGQGLEFLIYFQGNSAPDKSGLPSDRFSAERTGGSVSTLTIQRTQQEDSAVYLCASSSVAGTGTEQYFGPGTRLTVT.

The J gene is TRBJ2-5, the V gene TRBV5-1, with 9 bases that match TRBD1. The V gene's germline CDR1 is SGHRS and CDR2 YFSETQ. The V gene end was trimmed by 5 bases and the J gene end by 4 bases; junction bases not matched to a gene: 6. The CDR3 length is 14 residues. The CDR3, as DNA: TGCGCCAGCAGGGTTACAGGGGGCGTAGAGACCCAGTACTTC. This sequence encodes CASRVTGGVETQYF.

This clone was seen a single time. The chain recombines TRBV18 with TRBJ1-2; weak D call: TRBD1 (5 bases). Between the trimmed V and J ends, which lost 0 bases and 2 bases, there was a span of 10 bases. The germline gives CDR1 KGHSH, CDR2 LQKENI. The CDR3 length is 15 residues. Here the CDR3 reads CASSPPTEPNYGYTF. The CDR3 DNA reads TGTGCCAGCTCACCACCGACAGAGCCGAACTATGGCTACACCTTC. The variable domain in full, with the rest retrieved from reference TRBV18 and TRBJ1-2, is NAGVMQNPRHLVRRRGQEARLRCSPMKGHSHVYWYRQLPEEGLKFMVYLQKENIIDESGMPKERFSAEFPKEGPSILRIQQVVRGDSAAYFCASSPPTEPNYGYTFGSGTRLTVV.

The sample holds one count of this clone. This chain joins TRBV4-1 and TRBJ2-7; maybe TRBD1 (5 bases). Germline CDR1 MGHRA, CDR2 YSYEKL. Trimming took 1 base from V and 2 from J, leaving 9 bases between them. CDR3 size: 14 residues. For the CDR3, the DNA is TGCGCCAGCAGCCAAGTACAGGAAACCTACGAGCAGTACTTC. Translated, it gives CASSQVQETYEQYF.

V usage is TRBV4-1 and J usage is TRBJ2-5, with TRBD2 matching over 8 bases. Judging by the DNA end, TRBJ2-7 fits better; the J call may be wrong. The CDR3 length is 13 residues. Germline assignment: CDR1 MGHRA and CDR2 YSYEKL. The CDR3 reads CASSIAGSYEQYF. CDR3 sequence (DNA): TGCGCCAGCAGCATAGCGGGGTCCTACGAGCAGTACTTC.

This clone was detected only a few times. V usage is TRBV28 and J usage is TRBJ1-6, with TRBD1 matching over 7 bases. Germline-derived CDR1 and CDR2 are MDHEN and SYDVKM. Trimming cost V 5 bases and J 5 bases; bases outside gene matches: 3. The CDR3 is 14 amino acids. The CDR3 protein is CASSQGTDNSPLHF. The CDR3 nucleotides read TGTGCCAGCAGTCAGGGGACAGATAATTCACCCCTCCACTTT.

This clone came up a few times. The chain carries TRBV4-1 and TRBJ1-1, with 7 bases fitting TRBD1. Germline V gives CDR1 MGHRA, CDR2 YSYEKL. Trimming cost V 4 bases and J 4 bases; bases outside gene matches: 6. The CDR3 runs to 14 residues. The CDR3 DNA is TGCGCCAGCAGCCCTACGACAGGGTCCACTGAAGCTTTCTTT. Translated, it gives CASSPTTGSTEAFF.

This clone was seen more than once but under ten times. The chain is built from TRBV10-3 and TRBJ2-5; 11 positions match TRBD2. Germline-derived CDR1 and CDR2 are ENHRY and SYGVKD. CDR3 size: 14 residues. Losses at the gene ends were 9 bases for V and 4 bases for J; bases not matched to a gene: 7. The CDR3 nucleotides read TGTGCCATTTCTGACGGACTAGCGGGAGAGACCCAGTACTTC. Translating gives CAISDGLAGETQYF.

The genes are TRBV10-3 and TRBJ2-2; perhaps TRBD2 as D (7 bases). The CDR3 has 16 residues. The V gene lost 3 bases and the J gene lost 3 bases, with 14 bases spanning the gap. CDR1 is ENHRY and CDR2 is SYGVKD in the germline V gene. The CDR3 DNA reads as TGTGCCATCAGTGATACCCGGGGGGCTGACACCGGGGAGCTGTTTTTT. Translation: CAISDTRGADTGELFF.

For the CDR3, the DNA is TGTGCCATCACCCGGGGGGGGGTAGCGGGGGGGCGCGAGCAGTACTTC. This codes for CAITRGGVAGGREQYF. The gene calls are TRBV10-3 and TRBJ2-7, with 11 positions matching TRBD2. The CDR3 contains 16 residues. The trim removed 7 bases at V and 6 bases at J, leaving 14 bases unmatched. CDR1 and CDR2 (germline): ENHRY, SYGVKD.

The rearrangement uses TRBV18 and TRBJ2-5; D call uncertain. This CDR3 is built from 13 residues. Germline CDR1 reads KGHSH; CDR2 reads LQKENI. Trimming cost V 4 bases and J 2 bases, with 8 bases left between them. The CDR3 DNA follows: TGTGCCAGCTCACGTGCAGGTCAAGAGACCCAGTACTTC. As protein: CASSRAGQETQYF.

The chain has TRBV5-1 and TRBJ2-7; 10 bases line up with TRBD2. The CDR3 loop spans 15 amino acids. Unmatched junction bases numbered 8, after V lost 1 base and J lost 7 bases. Germline V CDR1 and CDR2: SGHRS, YFSETQ. CDR3 coding DNA: TGCGCCAGCAGCTTGACTAGCGGGGTTTTAGGAGAGCAGTACTTC. It specifies CASSLTSGVLGEQYF. The complete variable domain, with remaining parts taken from reference TRBV5-1 and TRBJ2-7, reads KAGVTQTPRYLIKTRGQQVTLSCSPISGHRSVSWYQQTPGQGLQFLFEYFSETQRNKGNFPGRFSGRQFSNSRSEMNVSTLELGDSALYLCASSLTSGVLGEQYFGPGTRLTVT.

In its sample, this clone was seen once. The chain has TRBV19 and TRBJ1-2, with D possibly TRBD1 on 6 matching bases. V was shortened by 0 bases and J by 5 bases, with 25 bases between the two germline ends. In germline, CDR1 is LNHDA, CDR2 SQIVND (reference sequence). CDR3 length: 19 amino acids. CDR3 amino acids: CASSIDYYVGAGAFYGYTF. CDR3 nucleotide sequence: TGTGCCAGTAGTATAGACTACTACGTGGGCGCGGGGGCGTTTTATGGCTACACCTTC.

This clone was counted once. V usage is TRBV6-1 and J usage is TRBJ2-7; no definite D call. The CDR3 has 14 amino acids. Germline loops: CDR1 MNHNS, CDR2 SASEGT. V was pared by 4 bases and J by 1 base, with 11 bases between. The CDR3, as DNA: TGTGCCAGCAGTGGGCTCTACAGTTCCTACGAGCAGTACTTC. This encodes CASSGLYSSYEQYF.

Points on this clone: Other DNA sequences in the same sample also yield this CDR3. This chain connects TRBV7-6 to TRBJ1-6; a weak D match, TRBD1 (5 bases). In germline, CDR1 is SGHVS, CDR2 FNYEAQ. The CDR3 loop spans 14 amino acids. V was trimmed by 2 bases and J by 13 bases, leaving 15 bases between them. DNA for the CDR3: TGTGCCAGCAGCTTAAACCCAGGGTACTCGCCCCTCCACTTT. Translated: CASSLNPGYSPLHF.

This sequence joins TRBV28 and TRBJ2-3; 10 bases are shared with TRBD1. The V and J ends lost 6 bases and 3 bases, in that order; junction bases with no gene match: 9. This CDR3 spans 16 amino acids. Germline assignment: CDR1 MDHEN and CDR2 SYDVKM. Here the CDR3 reads CASSPRRGQGTDTQYF. Written as DNA, the CDR3 is TGTGCCAGCAGCCCCAGACGGGGACAGGGGACAGATACGCAGTATTTT.

The V and J genes are TRBV5-1 and TRBJ2-1; possible D gene TRBD2, 7 bases. The V gene lost 3 bases and the J gene lost 0 bases, with 13 bases spanning the gap. In germline, CDR1 is SGHRS, CDR2 YFSETQ. The CDR3 runs 16 residues. CDR3 sequence (DNA): TGCGCCAGCAGCTCTTCGGGGGGCAGCTCCTACAATGAGCAGTTCTTC. Protein sequence: CASSSSGGSSYNEQFF.

Notes on this clone: Sequence at one end of the junction differs from germline and may be a read error. The J gene is TRBJ2-3, the V gene TRBV5-1; 8 nucleotides align to TRBD1. This CDR3 is 15 amino acids long. Germline values: CDR1 SGHRS, CDR2 YFSETQ. The CDR3 is CASRGTGTNTDTQYF. DNA of the CDR3: TGCGCAAGCAGGGGGACAGGCACAAACACAGATACGCAGTATTTT.

The J gene is TRBJ2-2, the V gene TRBV19; 8 bases match TRBD2. V shed 7 bases and J 2 bases; nucleotides not matched to a gene: 9. The germline V gene has CDR1 LNHDA and CDR2 SQIVND (reference sequence). The CDR3 has 16 residues. CDR3 sequence (DNA): TGTGCCAGTAAATTGGCAGCGGGGGACAACACCGGGGAGCTGTTTTTT. It yields the protein CASKLAAGDNTGELFF.

This clone has a handful of counts. V and J are TRBV5-1 and TRBJ2-3; 8 bases are shared with TRBD1. CDR1 and CDR2 from the germline V gene are SGHRS and YFSETQ. The CDR3 runs 13 residues. Germline trimming cut 1 base from V and 6 bases from J; bases unmatched to any gene: 1. This CDR3 is CASSLTGGDTQYF. The CDR3, as DNA: TGCGCCAGCAGCTTGACAGGGGGGGATACGCAGTATTTT.

This rearrangement joins TRBV4-2 to TRBJ2-3; 10 positions match TRBD2. Germline-derived CDR1 and CDR2 are LGHNA and YNFKEQ. There are 17 residues in the CDR3. With 0 bases clipped from V and 3 bases from J, the junction kept 6 bases outside the gene matches. The CDR3 DNA sequence: TGTGCCAGCAGCCAAGATATAGCTAGCGGGAGAACAGATACGCAGTATTTT. Translating gives CASSQDIASGRTDTQYF.

V is TRBV18 and J is TRBJ1-5, with TRBD1 matching 8 bases. With V trimmed by 5 bases and J by 9 bases, 9 bases remained unmatched. The germline V gene has CDR1 KGHSH and CDR2 LQKENI. The CDR3 consists of 14 residues. The CDR3 region has the DNA TGTGCCAGCTCAGAGGGACAGGAGAAAAGGCCCCAGCATTTT. The encoded protein is CASSEGQEKRPQHF.

The J gene is TRBJ2-3, the V gene TRBV28; TRBD1 might be the D (6 bases). V lost 2 bases and J lost 1, with 7 bases in between. Germline V gene sequence: CDR1 MDHEN, CDR2 SYDVKM. This CDR3 comprises 14 residues. The chain's CDR3 is CASSLGQRTDTQYF. CDR3 sequence (DNA): TGTGCCAGCAGTTTAGGACAGCGCACAGATACGCAGTATTTT.